This T cell receptor (beta chain) was sequenced in a study of cytomegalovirus exposure and HLA in healthy donors. Germline CDR1 is ENHRY and CDR2 is SYGVKD. The CDR3 is 14 residues long. V was clipped by 9 bases and J by 2 bases, with 15 bases between them. A word on this clone: Its antigen is not known.

Researchers ran the PCR with 60 Vbeta and 13 Jbeta primers. Using immunoSEQ multiplex PCR, the repertoire was profiled, and TCRdb retains in-frame clones only, with some absent. The table shows 100,000 to 120,000 clones, with 65% to 80% occurring only once. Findings and caveats of the study: The productive fraction for most TCR beta V segments was about 90% or about 30% in an earlier analysis. Further analysis was carried out later, and it showed several of the most significant clusters appearing linked to common viral pathogens.

The sequenced sample consisted of PBMCs. This receptor was identified in a man in his thirties or forties in good health and CMV-seropositive. The chain has TRBV10-3 and TRBJ2-3; D is possibly TRBD2 (6 bases). The CDR3 nucleotides are TGTGCCATAACCGAGGGACTCACCACAGATACGCAGTATTTT. It codes for CAITEGLTTDTQYF.